One and the same sample provided the 30 T cell receptor beta chains below, sequenced in a study of long-term antiretroviral therapy in people with HIV. Running of the v3.0 immunoSEQ assay took place at survey level. Generated by immunoSEQ multiplex PCR, the TCRdb table keeps only in-frame clones and is missing some. The table records 25,000 to 35,000 clones, approximately 96% of them present only once. The sequencing used unsorted PBMCs, collected approximately 6.6 years after starting antiretroviral therapy. These receptors were collected from a man aged 25-45 years with HIV.

The J gene is TRBJ1-1, the V gene TRBV27; unclear D gene. V lost 7 bases to trimming and J lost 2 bases, with 14 bases between them. The CDR3 runs to 14 residues. Germline V gene lookup returns CDR1 MNHEY and CDR2 SMNVEV (reference sequence). CDR3: CASKRAPINTEAFF. The CDR3 DNA reads TGTGCCAGCAAAAGGGCCCCCATTAACACTGAAGCTTTCTTT.

The chain carries TRBV19 and TRBJ2-7; D unclear. CDR3 size: 12 residues. Trimming removed 4 bases at V and 2 bases at J, with 6 bases between. The germline gives CDR1 LNHDA, CDR2 SQIVND (reference sequence). This CDR3 reads CASSTGPYEQYF. CDR3 coding DNA: TGTGCCAGTAGTACCGGGCCCTACGAGCAGTACTTC.

The chain uses TRBV11-2 and TRBJ1-4, with D perhaps matching TRBD1 (5 bases). The germline gives CDR1 SGHAT, CDR2 FQNNGV. The CDR3 loop spans 16 amino acids. V was trimmed by 0 bases and J by 10 bases, leaving 18 bases between them. The CDR3 here is CASSLDLRVRTGKLFF. Written as DNA, the CDR3 is TGTGCCAGCAGCTTAGATCTCAGGGTTCGTACTGGAAAACTGTTTTTT.

The rearrangement links TRBV9 to TRBJ2-1; D unresolved. CDR3 length: 16 amino acids. Germline V lookup: CDR1 SGDLS, CDR2 YYNGEE. V lost 3 bases and J 6 bases, leaving 19 bases between the germline ends. CDR3 in DNA: TGTGCCAGCAGCGCGCTCGCTAGAGGCCCCCTCAATGAGCAGTTCTTC. Amino acid sequence: CASSALARGPLNEQFF.

V usage is TRBV19 and J usage is TRBJ2-3; the match to TRBD2 covers 7 bases. This CDR3 comprises 14 residues. Germline CDR1 is LNHDA and CDR2 is SQIVND (reference sequence). V trimming: 7 bases; J trimming: 3 bases; junction bases outside the gene matches: 7. CDR3 sequence: CASMAGGGTDTQYF. CDR3 nucleotide sequence: TGTGCCAGTATGGCCGGCGGGGGTACAGATACGCAGTATTTT.

This chain links TRBV19 with TRBJ2-3; 7 bases are shared with TRBD2. The CDR3 length is 15 residues. In germline, CDR1 is LNHDA, CDR2 SQIVND (reference sequence). V gave up 7 bases and J gave up 3 bases; unmatched junction bases: 10. The CDR3 spells CASTERDAGTDTQYF. The DNA for the CDR3 is TGTGCCAGTACAGAGCGGGATGCGGGGACAGATACGCAGTATTTT.

The gene calls are TRBV5-1 and TRBJ1-1; D ambiguous. The V and J ends lost 0 bases and 1 base respectively, with 10 bases between them. Germline-derived CDR1 and CDR2 are SGHRS and YFSETQ. CDR3 length: 15 amino acids. CDR3 protein: CASSLVAVSNTEAFF. CDR3 coding DNA: TGCGCCAGCAGCTTGGTGGCAGTATCGAACACTGAAGCTTTCTTT.

The chain couples TRBV7-9 to TRBJ1-5, with TRBD1 as a possible D gene (5 bases). With 5 bases removed from V and 5 bases from J, the gap between germline ends came to 16 bases. CDR1 is SEHNR, CDR2 FQNEAQ, per germline (reference sequence). There are 15 residues in the CDR3. CDR3 nucleotide sequence: TGTGCCAGCAGCAATCGGGGCCCGGGGGATCAGCCCCAGCATTTT. This sequence encodes CASSNRGPGDQPQHF. The complete variable domain, with remaining parts taken from reference TRBV7-9 and TRBJ1-5, reads DTGVSQNPRHKITKRGQNVTFRCDPISEHNRLYWYRQTLGQGPEFLTYFQNEAQLEKSRLLSDRFSAERPKGSFSTLEIQRTEQGDSAMYLCASSNRGPGDQPQHFGDGTRLSIL.

Written as DNA, the CDR3 is TGTGCCAGCAGCTCTACAGGGGACTACAATGAGCAGTTCTTC. Its protein is CASSSTGDYNEQFF. This chain connects TRBV5-4 to TRBJ2-1, with 7 positions matching TRBD1. V was clipped by 3 bases and J by 3 bases; unmatched bases: 3. The CDR3 is 14 amino acids. Germline V gives CDR1 SGHNT, CDR2 YYREEE (reference sequence).

The chain is built from TRBV7-2 and TRBJ2-1, with 9 bases identical to TRBD2. The CDR3 length is 16 residues. Germline-derived CDR1 and CDR2 are SGHTA and FQGNSA. The V and J ends lost 2 bases and 8 bases, in that order; junction bases with no gene match: 10. The CDR3 DNA sequence: TGTGCCAGCAGCTTATGGCGGGGGGGAATAAGCGATGAGCAGTTCTTC. It encodes CASSLWRGGISDEQFF.

This chain links TRBV5-5 with TRBJ1-3; no clear D gene. CDR1 is SGHKS, CDR2 YYEKEE, per germline (reference sequence). With 0 bases removed from V and 2 bases from J, the gap between germline ends came to 3 bases. The CDR3 totals 13 residues. In DNA form, the CDR3 reads TGTGCCAGCAGCTTGGTAGCTGGAAACACCATATATTTT. It yields the protein CASSLVAGNTIYF.

This CDR3 reads CASILSGGGESNEQYF. The DNA of the CDR3 is TGCGCCAGCATCCTATCCGGAGGGGGCGAGTCGAACGAGCAGTACTTC. This chain links TRBV5-1 with TRBJ2-7, with TRBD1 as a possible D gene (7 bases). Trimming pared 6 bases from V and 5 bases from J, leaving 24 bases between. CDR1 and CDR2 from the germline V gene are SGHRS and YFSETQ. The CDR3 loop spans 16 amino acids.

J is TRBJ1-5 and V is TRBV19; tentative D call: TRBD1 (5 bases). The CDR3 contains 16 residues. Germline V lookup: CDR1 LNHDA, CDR2 SQIVND (reference sequence). V lost 6 bases and J lost 6, with 21 bases in between. CDR3 in DNA: TGTGCCAGTAGCGGCGGTCGACAGCCCTTTGTTCAGCCCCAGCATTTT. Residues: CASSGGRQPFVQPQHF.

V is TRBV2 and J is TRBJ2-7; TRBD2 might be the D (5 bases). CDR3 size: 14 residues. V lost 6 bases, J lost 5 bases, and 17 bases lay in between. The V gene's germline CDR1 is SNHLY and CDR2 FYNNEI. Here the CDR3 DNA reads TGTGCCAGCAGAATTCCGGAGGTTGGGCACGAGCAGTACTTC. Residues: CASRIPEVGHEQYF.

The chain has TRBV4-1 and TRBJ2-7, with a tentative D call TRBD2 (5 bases). The CDR3 covers 15 residues. Germline V gene data show CDR1 as MGHRA and CDR2 as YSYEKL. V was trimmed by 1 base and J by 9 bases, leaving 19 bases between them. DNA of the CDR3: TGCGCCAGCAGCCAAGTTGCGGGCACTTCCAACCCGCAGTACTTC. It encodes CASSQVAGTSNPQYF.

J is TRBJ2-7 and V is TRBV30; the match to TRBD1 covers 7 bases. After removal of 2 bases from V and 2 bases from J, the junction contained 6 bases not matched to a gene. This CDR3 contains 14 residues. Germline CDR1 reads GTSNPN; CDR2 reads SVGIG (reference sequence). CDR3 in DNA: TGTGCCTGGAGTAAGGGACAGCGAACCTACGAGCAGTACTTC. Amino acids: CAWSKGQRTYEQYF.

This clone appeared once. The rearrangement links TRBV13 to TRBJ2-7; D call uncertain. The ends were cut back, 4 bases at V and 7 bases at J, with 8 bases in the middle. CDR3 length: 11 residues. Germline V gene sequence: CDR1 PRHDT, CDR2 FYEKMQ (reference sequence). The CDR3 DNA is TGTGCCAGCAGCTCACAAACAGAGCAGTACTTC. This gives the protein CASSSQTEQYF. Based on the CDR3 plus reference TRBV13 and TRBJ2-7, the full variable domain is AAGVIQSPRHLIKEKRETATLKCYPIPRHDTVYWYQQGPGQDPQFLISFYEKMQSDKGSIPDRFSAQQFSDYHSELNMSSLELGDSALYFCASSSQTEQYFGPGTRLTVT.

The chain employs TRBV6-5 and TRBJ2-2; tentatively, D is TRBD1 or TRBD2 (6 bases each). CDR3 length: 11 amino acids. Per the germline V gene, CDR1 is MNHEY and CDR2 is SVGAGI. CDR3 sequence: CAGGLTGELFF. Written as DNA, the CDR3 is TGTGCAGGGGGACTTACCGGGGAGCTGTTTTTT.

The chain couples TRBV6-1 to TRBJ1-5; D is uncertain. CDR3 size: 13 residues. V dropped 7 bases and J dropped 1 base, with 8 bases sitting between them. The germline V gene has CDR1 MNHNS and CDR2 SASEGT. CDR3 nucleotide sequence: TGTGCCAGCATTCCGGGCAGCAATCAGCCCCAGCATTTT. Protein: CASIPGSNQPQHF.

This clone was seen a single time. CDR3 bases: TGTGCCAGCAGCCCCCGCATGGGACAGGGAATAGAGACCCAGTACTTC. Its translation is CASSPRMGQGIETQYF. The chain employs TRBV7-9 and TRBJ2-5; TRBD1 aligns across 9 bases. The CDR3 loop spans 16 amino acids. Germline V gene data show CDR1 as SEHNR and CDR2 as FQNEAQ (reference sequence). The ends lost 5 bases at V and 4 bases at J; junction bases unmatched: 11.

The CDR3 protein is CASSDATEAFF. As DNA, the CDR3 is TGTGCCAGCAGTGACGCCACTGAAGCTTTCTTT. The chain has TRBV25-1 and TRBJ1-1; D unclear. The length of the CDR3 is 11 residues. Looked up from germline, CDR1 is MGHDK and CDR2 is SYGVNS. Trimming cost V 3 bases and J 4 bases, with 3 bases left between them.

V gene TRBV7-9 combines with J gene TRBJ1-1, with TRBD1 matching over 9 bases. CDR1 and CDR2 from the germline V gene are SEHNR and FQNEAQ (reference sequence). V trimming: 3 bases; J trimming: 3 bases; junction bases outside the gene matches: 2. This CDR3 comprises 14 residues. In DNA form, the CDR3 reads TGTGCCAGCAGCTTTAGACAGGGGGACACTGAAGCTTTCTTT. Translation: CASSFRQGDTEAFF.

The chain links TRBV5-8 to TRBJ2-1; TRBD2 aligns across 7 bases. This CDR3 has 15 amino acids. Germline V gene lookup returns CDR1 SGHTS and CDR2 YDEGEE. Trimming at V came to 4 bases and at J to 0 bases, leaving 4 bases not matched to a gene. CDR3 sequence (DNA): TGTGCCAGCAGCAGGGGCGGGAGCTCCTACAATGAGCAGTTCTTC. The encoded protein is CASSRGGSSYNEQFF.

This chain links TRBV7-2 with TRBJ2-7; TRBD2 aligns across 11 bases. The CDR3 spans 15 residues. Germline V gene sequence: CDR1 SGHTA, CDR2 FQGNSA. V lost 5 bases to trimming and J lost 0 bases; unmatched junction nucleotides: 3. The chain's CDR3 is CASSRTSGSSYEQYF. As DNA, the CDR3 is TGTGCCAGCAGCCGCACTAGCGGGAGCTCCTACGAGCAGTACTTC.

V and J are TRBV6-5 and TRBJ2-5; D assignment may be TRBD1 or TRBD2 (6 bases each). V was cut by 5 bases and J by 5 bases, with 18 bases left in between. Germline CDR1 MNHEY, CDR2 SVGAGI. This CDR3 region has 15 residues. For the CDR3, the DNA is TGTGCCAGCAGTCCAGGGGCTAGTCGGGGGGAGACCCAGTACTTC. Translated, it gives CASSPGASRGETQYF.

This chain joins TRBV6-5 and TRBJ2-7, with a possible D match to TRBD1 (6 bases). Germline V CDR1 and CDR2: MNHEY, SVGAGI. The CDR3 is 14 amino acids. The V end lost 6 bases, the J end lost 5 bases, and 17 bases lay between the germline ends. The CDR3 sequence: CASSRPPRTDEQYF. CDR3 nucleotide sequence: TGTGCCAGCAGCCGTCCCCCGCGGACAGACGAGCAGTACTTC.

This clone was observed a single time. V is TRBV6-5 and J is TRBJ1-2; a weak D match, TRBD1 (6 bases). The CDR3 extends over 14 amino acids. V was cut by 6 bases and J by 0 bases, with 11 bases left in between. CDR1 MNHEY and CDR2 SVGAGI come from the germline V gene. The CDR3, as DNA: TGTGCCAGCAGCCCGGACAGTGCTAACTATGGCTACACCTTC. It specifies CASSPDSANYGYTF.

This sequence joins TRBV6-1 and TRBJ2-7; D not resolved. Trimming removed 5 bases at V and 1 base at J, with 6 bases between. CDR1 is MNHNS and CDR2 is SASEGT in the germline V gene. The CDR3 consists of 12 residues. The CDR3, as DNA: TGTGCCAGCAGTTTCATTTCCTACGAGCAGTACTTC. Translated: CASSFISYEQYF.

The rearrangement joins TRBV10-3 to TRBJ1-1; D unclear. The germline CDR1 and CDR2 sequences are ENHRY and SYGVKD. This CDR3 region has 12 residues. Trimming took 0 bases from V and 10 from J, leaving 9 bases between them. The CDR3: CAISESAGRAFF. The CDR3 nucleotides are TGTGCCATCAGTGAGTCAGCGGGTAGAGCTTTCTTT.

The gene calls are TRBV7-8 and TRBJ2-7; possibly TRBD1 for D (6 bases). V lost 3 bases and J lost 4, with 7 bases in between. The CDR3 is made up of 12 amino acids. Germline V CDR1 and CDR2: SGHVS, FQNEAQ. CDR3 bases: TGTGCCAGCAGCTTGGGGGCGTACGAGCAGTACTTC. Translating it yields CASSLGAYEQYF.